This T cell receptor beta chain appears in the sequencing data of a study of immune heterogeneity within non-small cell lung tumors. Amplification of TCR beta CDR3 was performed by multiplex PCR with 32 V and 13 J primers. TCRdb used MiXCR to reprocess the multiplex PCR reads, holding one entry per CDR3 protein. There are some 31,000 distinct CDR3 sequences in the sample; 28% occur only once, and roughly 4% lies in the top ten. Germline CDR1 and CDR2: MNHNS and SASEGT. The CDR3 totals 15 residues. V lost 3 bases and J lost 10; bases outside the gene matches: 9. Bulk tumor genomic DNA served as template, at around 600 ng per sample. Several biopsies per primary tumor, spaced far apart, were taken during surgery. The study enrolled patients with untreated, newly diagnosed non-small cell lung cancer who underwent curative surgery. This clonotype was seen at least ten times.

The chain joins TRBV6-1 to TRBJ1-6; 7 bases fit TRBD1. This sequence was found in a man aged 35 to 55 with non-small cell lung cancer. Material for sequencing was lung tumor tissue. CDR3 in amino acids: CASSETTGIRSPLHF. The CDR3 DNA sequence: TGTGCCAGCAGTGAGACGACAGGGATAAGATCACCCCTCCACTTT.